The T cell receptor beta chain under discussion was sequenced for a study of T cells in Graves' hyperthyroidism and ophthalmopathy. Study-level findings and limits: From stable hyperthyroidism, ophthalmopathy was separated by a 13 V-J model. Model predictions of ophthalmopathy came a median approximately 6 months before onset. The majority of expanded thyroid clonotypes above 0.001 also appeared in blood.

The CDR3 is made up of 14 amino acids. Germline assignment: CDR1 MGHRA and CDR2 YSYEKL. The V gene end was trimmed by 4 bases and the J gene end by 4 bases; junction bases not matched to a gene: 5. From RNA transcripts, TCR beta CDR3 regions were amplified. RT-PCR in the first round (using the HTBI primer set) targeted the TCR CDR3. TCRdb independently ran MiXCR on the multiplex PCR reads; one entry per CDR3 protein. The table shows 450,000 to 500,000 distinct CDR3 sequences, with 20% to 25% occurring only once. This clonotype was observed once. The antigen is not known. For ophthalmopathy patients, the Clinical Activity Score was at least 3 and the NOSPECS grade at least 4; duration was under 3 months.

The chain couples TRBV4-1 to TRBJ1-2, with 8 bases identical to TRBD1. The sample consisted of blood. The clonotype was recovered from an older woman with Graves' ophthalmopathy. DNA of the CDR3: TGCGCCAGCAGCCCAGACAGGGGAACCTATGGCTACACCTTC. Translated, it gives CASSPDRGTYGYTF.